The 2 T cell receptor beta chains listed next were all sequenced from one sample in a study of blood T cell repertoires in COVID-19. Data came from immunoSEQ multiplex PCR; TCRdb stores just in-frame clones and leaves some out. The sample lists about 220,000 clones, roughly 88% occurring once. Sequenced: peripheral blood. Receptor source: a man aged 50 to 59 with active or convalescent COVID-19.

This clone was seen just once. The genes are TRBV4-1 and TRBJ2-1, with D perhaps TRBD2 (5 bases). Germline V gene sequence: CDR1 MGHRA, CDR2 YSYEKL. V dropped 5 bases and J dropped 8 bases, with 10 bases sitting between them. The CDR3 extends over 12 amino acids. The CDR3 region is CASSSDWDEQFF. CDR3 nucleotide sequence: TGCGCCAGCAGCTCGGACTGGGATGAGCAGTTCTTC.

This CDR3 is CASKSGTGVYGYTF. In nucleotides, the CDR3 is TGTGCCAGTAAATCTGGGACAGGGGTATATGGCTACACCTTC. This chain connects TRBV19 to TRBJ1-2; 10 bases map to TRBD1. Germline CDR1 and CDR2: LNHDA and SQIVND (reference sequence). This CDR3 is 14 amino acids long. Germline trimming cut 7 bases from V and 5 bases from J; bases unmatched to any gene: 7.